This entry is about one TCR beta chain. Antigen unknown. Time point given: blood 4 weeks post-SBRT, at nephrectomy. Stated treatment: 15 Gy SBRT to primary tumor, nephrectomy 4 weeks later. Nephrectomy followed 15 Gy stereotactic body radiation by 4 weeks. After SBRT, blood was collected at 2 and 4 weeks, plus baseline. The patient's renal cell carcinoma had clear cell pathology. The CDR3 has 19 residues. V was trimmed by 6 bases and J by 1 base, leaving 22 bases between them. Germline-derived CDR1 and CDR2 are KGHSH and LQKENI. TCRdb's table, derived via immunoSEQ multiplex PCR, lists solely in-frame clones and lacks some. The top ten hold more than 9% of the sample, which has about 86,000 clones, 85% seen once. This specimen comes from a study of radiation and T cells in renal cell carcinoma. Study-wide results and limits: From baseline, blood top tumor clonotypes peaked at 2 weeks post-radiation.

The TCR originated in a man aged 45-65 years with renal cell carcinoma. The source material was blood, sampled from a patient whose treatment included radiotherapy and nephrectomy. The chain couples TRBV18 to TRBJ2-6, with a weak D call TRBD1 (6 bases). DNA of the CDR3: TGTGCCAGCTCCAAGTGGAGGACAGCGACCTTTTCTGGGGCCAACGTCCTGACTTTC. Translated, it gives CASSKWRTATFSGANVLTF.